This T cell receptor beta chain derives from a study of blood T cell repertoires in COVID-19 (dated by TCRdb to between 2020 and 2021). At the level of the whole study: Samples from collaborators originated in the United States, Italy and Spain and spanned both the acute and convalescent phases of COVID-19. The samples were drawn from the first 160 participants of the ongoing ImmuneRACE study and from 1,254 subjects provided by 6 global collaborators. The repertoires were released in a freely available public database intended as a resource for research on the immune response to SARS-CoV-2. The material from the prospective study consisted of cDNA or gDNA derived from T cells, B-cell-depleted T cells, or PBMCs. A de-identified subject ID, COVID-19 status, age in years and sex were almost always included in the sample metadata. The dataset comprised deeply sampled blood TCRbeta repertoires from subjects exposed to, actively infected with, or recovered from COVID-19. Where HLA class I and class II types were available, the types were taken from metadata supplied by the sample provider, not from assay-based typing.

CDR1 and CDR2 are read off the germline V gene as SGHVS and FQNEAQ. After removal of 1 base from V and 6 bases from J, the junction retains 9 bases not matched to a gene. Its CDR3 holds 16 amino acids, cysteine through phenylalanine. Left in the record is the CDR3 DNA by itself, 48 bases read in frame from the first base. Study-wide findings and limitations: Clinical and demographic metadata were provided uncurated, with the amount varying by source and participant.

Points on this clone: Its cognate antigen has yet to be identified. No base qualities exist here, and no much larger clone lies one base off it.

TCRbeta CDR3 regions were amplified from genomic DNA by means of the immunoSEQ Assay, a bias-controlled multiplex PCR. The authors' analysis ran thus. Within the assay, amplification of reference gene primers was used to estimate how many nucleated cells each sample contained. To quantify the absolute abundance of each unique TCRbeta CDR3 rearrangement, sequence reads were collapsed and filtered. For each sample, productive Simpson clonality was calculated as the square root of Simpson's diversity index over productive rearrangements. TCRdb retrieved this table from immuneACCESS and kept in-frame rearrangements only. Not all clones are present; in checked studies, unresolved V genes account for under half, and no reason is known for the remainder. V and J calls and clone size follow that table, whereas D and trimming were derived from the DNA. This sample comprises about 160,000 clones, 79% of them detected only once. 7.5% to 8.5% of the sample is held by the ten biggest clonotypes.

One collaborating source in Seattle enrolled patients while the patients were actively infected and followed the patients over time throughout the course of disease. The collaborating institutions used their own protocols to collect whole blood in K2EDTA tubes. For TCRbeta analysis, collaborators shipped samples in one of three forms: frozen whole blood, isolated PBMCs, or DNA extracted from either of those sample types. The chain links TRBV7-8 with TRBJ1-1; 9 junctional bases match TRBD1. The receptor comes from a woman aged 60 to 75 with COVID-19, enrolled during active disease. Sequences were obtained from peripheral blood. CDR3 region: CASSLVGQGVQAEAFF. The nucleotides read TGTGCCAGCAGCTTAGTGGGACAGGGAGTCCAGGCTGAAGCTTTCTTT.